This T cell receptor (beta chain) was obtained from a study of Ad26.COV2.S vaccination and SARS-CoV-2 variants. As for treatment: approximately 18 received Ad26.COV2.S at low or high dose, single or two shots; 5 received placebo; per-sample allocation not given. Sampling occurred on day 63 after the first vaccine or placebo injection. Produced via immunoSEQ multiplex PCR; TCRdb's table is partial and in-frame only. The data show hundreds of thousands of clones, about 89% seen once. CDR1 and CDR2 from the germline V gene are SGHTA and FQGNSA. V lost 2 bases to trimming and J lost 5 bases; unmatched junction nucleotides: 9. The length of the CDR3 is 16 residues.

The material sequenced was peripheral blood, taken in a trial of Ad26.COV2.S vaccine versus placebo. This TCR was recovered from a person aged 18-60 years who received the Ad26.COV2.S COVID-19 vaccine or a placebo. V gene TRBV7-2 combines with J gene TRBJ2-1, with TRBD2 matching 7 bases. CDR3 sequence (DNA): TGTGCCAGCAGCTTATTCTGGCGGGAGTTCAACAATGAGCAGTTCTTC. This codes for CASSLFWREFNNEQFF.